This T cell receptor beta chain was found in a study of T-cell reconstitution after alpha-beta-depleted transplantation in children. This clonotype was recorded once. Trimming removed 6 bases from V and 6 bases from J; junction bases left unmatched: 5. The CDR3 is 16 amino acids. The germline CDR1 and CDR2 sequences are SEHNR and FQNEAQ (reference sequence). For TCRbeta, the library was prepared with unique molecular identifiers. TCRdb itself ran the PCR reads through MiXCR, one entry per CDR3 protein. This sample carries over 150,000 distinct CDR3 sequences, more than 14% of them seen once, and the ten largest clones take around 13%.

The TCR sequence derives from a human donor who donated a stem cell graft to a child with acute lymphoblastic leukemia. The sequenced sample was PBMCs from the stem cell graft donor, obtained from the stem cell graft. V and J are TRBV7-9 and TRBJ2-1, with 16 bases fitting TRBD2. The CDR3 reads CASRSGTSGRGNEQFF. For the CDR3, the DNA is TGTGCCAGCAGGTCCGGGACTAGCGGGAGGGGCAATGAGCAGTTCTTC.